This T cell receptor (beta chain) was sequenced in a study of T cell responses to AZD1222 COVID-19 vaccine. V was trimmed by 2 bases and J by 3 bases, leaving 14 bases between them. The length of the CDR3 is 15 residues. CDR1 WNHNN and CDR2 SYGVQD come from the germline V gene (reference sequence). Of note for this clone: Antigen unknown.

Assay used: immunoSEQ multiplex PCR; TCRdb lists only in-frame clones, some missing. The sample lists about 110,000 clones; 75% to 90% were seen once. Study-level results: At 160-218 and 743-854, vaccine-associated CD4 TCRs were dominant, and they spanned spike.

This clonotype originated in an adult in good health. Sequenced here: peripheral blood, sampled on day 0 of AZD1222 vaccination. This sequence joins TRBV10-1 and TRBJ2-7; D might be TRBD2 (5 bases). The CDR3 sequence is CASSEGGARCYEQYF. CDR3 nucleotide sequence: TGCGCCAGCAGTGAGGGAGGAGCCAGGTGCTACGAGCAGTACTTC.